This T cell receptor (beta chain) is from a study of Ad26.COV2.S vaccination and SARS-CoV-2 variants. Here immunoSEQ multiplex PCR was the method, and the copy in TCRdb shows in-frame clones only, minus some. The repertoire holds roughly 420,000 clones, 89% seen once, with about 2.5% in the top ten. The V end was cut by 8 bases, the J end by 2 bases, with 22 bases between. Germline lookup yields CDR1 SGHTS and CDR2 YDEGEE. The CDR3 runs to 16 residues. This sample's treatment: around 19 received Ad26.COV2.S at low or high dose, single or two shots; about 5 received placebo; per-sample allocation not given. Day 63 after the first vaccine or placebo injection was the time point for sampling.

The TCR originated in a person aged 18-60 years who received the Ad26.COV2.S COVID-19 vaccine or a placebo. The chain has TRBV5-8 and TRBJ2-5; D call uncertain. The sequences come from peripheral blood, collected in a trial of Ad26.COV2.S vaccine versus placebo. The CDR3 bases are TGTGCCAGTCTCCCACTCGCCAGGATGATACAAGAGACCCAGTACTTC. Translating gives CASLPLARMIQETQYF.